This entry features one TCR beta chain sequence. The antigen is undetermined. Only in-frame clones appear in the TCRdb table, and some are missing; sequencing was by immunoSEQ multiplex PCR. The data contain about 30,000 clones, approximately 90% of them singletons. This sample was included in a study of T cell responses to AZD1222 COVID-19 vaccine. Regarding the study as a whole: In a largely white British group with more females than males, clonal diversity was possibly underestimated.

J gave up 6 bases and V 7 bases, and 8 bases lay outside the gene matches. This CDR3 spans 14 amino acids. Germline loops: CDR1 SQVTM, CDR2 ANQGSEA. V is TRBV29-1 and J is TRBJ2-3, with 12 bases matching TRBD2. The sample consisted of peripheral blood, taken on day 0 of AZD1222 vaccination. The sequence was obtained from an adult in good health. Written as DNA, the CDR3 is TGCAGCGGAGGACTAGCGGGGTTTTCGGATACGCAGTATTTT. The encoded protein is CSGGLAGFSDTQYF.